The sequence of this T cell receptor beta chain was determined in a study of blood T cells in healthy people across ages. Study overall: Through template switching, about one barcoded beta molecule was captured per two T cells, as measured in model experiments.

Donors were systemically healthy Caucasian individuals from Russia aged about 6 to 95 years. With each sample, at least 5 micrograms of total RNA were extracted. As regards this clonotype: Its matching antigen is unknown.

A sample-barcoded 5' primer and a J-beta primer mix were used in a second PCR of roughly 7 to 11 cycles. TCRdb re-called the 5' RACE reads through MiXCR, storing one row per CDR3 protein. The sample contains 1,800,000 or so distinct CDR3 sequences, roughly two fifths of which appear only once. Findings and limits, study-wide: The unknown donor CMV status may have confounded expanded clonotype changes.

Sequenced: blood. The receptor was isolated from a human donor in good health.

DNA for the CDR3: TGTGCCAGCAGCTTAGAGGACAGGGGGGACTACACCTTC. It is translated as CASSLEDRGDYTF. The chain uses TRBV7-9 and TRBJ1-2; 10 bases are a match to TRBD1. The V gene's germline CDR1 is SEHNR and CDR2 FQNEAQ (reference sequence). The CDR3 contains 13 residues. Trimming removed 1 base from V and 10 bases from J; junction bases left unmatched: 3.